Given below is one TCR beta chain in context. This specimen comes from a study of cytomegalovirus exposure and HLA in healthy donors. The assay was immunoSEQ multiplex PCR, and TCRdb's table has in-frame clones only and misses some. The sample has approximately 46,000 clones; over 85% are singletons. The germline gives CDR1 SQVTM, CDR2 ANQGSEA. V was pared by 4 bases and J by 7 bases, with 5 bases of the junction left unmatched. This CDR3 contains 13 residues. This rearrangement joins TRBV29-1 to TRBJ2-1; TRBD2 aligns across 9 bases. The sequence came from a woman between 18 and 29 years old in good health and CMV-seronegative. The specimen was PBMCs. CDR3 nucleotide sequence: TGCAGCGTTGGGCGCGGGAGGGAAAATGAGCAGTTCTTC. Amino acids: CSVGRGRENEQFF.